This is a list of T cell receptor beta chains from one sample in a study of technical replicates of blood from a handful of donors. The data were produced by immunoSEQ multiplex PCR, yet TCRdb's version contains in-frame clones alone and is incomplete. The sample holds about 100,000 clones, approximately 96% seen once. Sequenced sample: T cells isolated from PBMCs. The source of these receptors is a human donor in good health. Both conserved end residues are part of each CDR3. D genes are given only for firm matches. The listing skips clone size in some rows; elsewhere it reads once, few, many or a size class.

V gene	D gene	clone size	J gene	CDR3 protein	CDR3 DNA
TRBV4-1	.	.	TRBJ1-5	CASSQGGLNQPQHF	TGCGCCAGCAGCCAAGGTGGGCTAAATCAGCCCCAGCATTTT
TRBV10-2	TRBD2	.	TRBJ2-1	CASTLAGSSYNEQFF	TGCGCCAGCACCCTAGCGGGGAGCTCCTACAATGAGCAGTTCTTC
TRBV27	.	.	TRBJ1-5	CASSPDFYSNQPQHF	TGTGCCAGCAGTCCCGACTTTTATAGCAATCAGCCCCAGCATTTT
TRBV6-5	.	once	TRBJ1-2	CASSYTGRGYTF	TGTGCCAGCAGTTATACAGGTAGAGGCTACACCTTC
TRBV2	.	.	TRBJ1-3	CASSVWAGSGNTIYF	TGTGCCAGCAGTGTCTGGGCAGGCTCTGGAAACACCATATATTTT
TRBV30	TRBD2	once	TRBJ2-7	CAWRPGLAYEQYF	TGTGCCTGGAGGCCGGGACTAGCTTACGAGCAGTACTTC
TRBV30	TRBD1	.	TRBJ1-6	CAWSITGQGISPLHF	TGTGCCTGGAGCATAACGGGACAGGGCATTTCACCCCTCCACTTT
TRBV19	.	.	TRBJ1-4	CASRIGGYEKLFF	TGTGCCAGTAGGATCGGAGGGTATGAAAAACTGTTTTTT
TRBV11-2	.	.	TRBJ2-1	CASSPLSSYNEQFF	TGTGCCAGCAGCCCACTTAGCTCCTACAATGAGCAGTTCTTC
TRBV28	.	.	TRBJ1-1	CASMNPVGRVVFF	TGTGCCAGCATGAATCCTGTCGGGCGGGTAGTCTTCTTT
TRBV11-3	.	.	TRBJ2-7	CASSLTLGGRSSYEQYF	TGTGCCAGCAGCTTAACGCTCGGGGGTCGTAGCTCCTACGAGCAGTACTTC
TRBV5-6	.	.	TRBJ2-7	CASSLGGEQYF	TGTGCCAGCAGCCTCGGGGGCGAGCAGTACTTC
TRBV7-9	.	.	TRBJ2-5	CASSATSLGETQYF	TGTGCCAGCAGCGCGACTAGTCTCGGCGAGACCCAGTACTTC
TRBV7-2	.	.	TRBJ2-5	CASSLLAPLETQYF	TGTGCCAGCAGCTTACTAGCCCCCCTGGAGACCCAGTACTTC
TRBV5-1	TRBD2	.	TRBJ2-7	CASSAGLAGVSEQYF	TGCGCCAGCAGCGCGGGCCTAGCGGGAGTTTCCGAGCAGTACTTC
TRBV27	.	.	TRBJ1-5	CASSLRGYSNQPQHF	TGTGCCAGCAGTTTACGGGGATATAGCAATCAGCCCCAGCATTTT
TRBV6-5	TRBD1	.	TRBJ1-1	CASSSYRGDTEAFF	TGTGCCAGCAGTTCGTACAGGGGGGACACTGAAGCTTTCTTT
TRBV15	.	.	TRBJ2-7	CATSREPTAEQYF	TGTGCCACCAGCAGAGAGCCTACCGCGGAGCAGTACTTC
TRBV19	.	.	TRBJ1-2	CASSIAGAGYGYTF	TGTGCCAGTAGTATAGCAGGGGCAGGCTATGGCTACACCTTC
TRBV21-1	.	once	TRBJ2-7	CASSKDGIDFAYEQYF	TGTGCCAGCAGCAAAGATGGCATTGACTTTGCCTACGAGCAGTACTTC
TRBV7-8	.	.	TRBJ1-1	CASSLWAAIDSHTEAFF	TGTGCCAGCAGCTTATGGGCGGCAATAGACAGCCACACTGAAGCTTTCTTT
TRBV7-8	TRBD2	.	TRBJ2-1	CASSPRTSGRTNEQFF	TGTGCCAGCAGCCCCAGGACTAGCGGGAGAACGAATGAGCAGTTCTTC
TRBV14	.	once	TRBJ2-2	CASSQGWGQNTGELFF	TGTGCCAGCAGCCAAGGGTGGGGGCAGAACACCGGGGAGCTGTTTTTT
TRBV9	.	.	TRBJ2-1	CASSVELVWSEQFF	TGTGCCAGCAGCGTAGAACTAGTTTGGTCGGAGCAGTTCTTC
TRBV13	TRBD2	.	TRBJ2-1	CASSSISGSNDEQFF	TGTGCCAGCAGCTCCATTAGCGGGAGTAACGATGAGCAGTTCTTC
TRBV6-6	.	.	TRBJ2-2	CASGRGTGELFF	TGTGCCTCCGGGCGGGGCACCGGGGAGCTGTTTTTT
TRBV5-6	.	.	TRBJ2-7	CASSFTESYEQYF	TGTGCCAGCAGCTTTACGGAGTCCTACGAGCAGTACTTC